This TCR beta chain is from a study of blood T cell repertoires in COVID-19. Between the trimmed V and J ends, which lost 10 bases and 0 bases, there was a span of 11 bases. Germline V gene sequence: CDR1 KGHDR, CDR2 SFDVKD. This CDR3 is 13 amino acids long. Original processing methods: How many nucleated cells were present was estimated from reference gene primer amplification. Data came from immunoSEQ multiplex PCR; TCRdb stores just in-frame clones and leaves some out. V and J calls and clone size come straight from that table; D and trimming were deduced from the DNA. Of about 150,000 clones in the sample, around nine tenths are singletons; the top ten hold 8.5% to 9%. In its sample, this clone was seen a few times.

Sequenced sample: peripheral blood. J is TRBJ1-1 and V is TRBV24-1; D remains unclear. This clonotype originated in a woman in her fifties or sixties with active or convalescent COVID-19. The chain's CDR3 is CATADGMNTEAFF. CDR3 sequence (DNA): TGTGCCACAGCGGACGGAATGAACACTGAAGCTTTCTTT.